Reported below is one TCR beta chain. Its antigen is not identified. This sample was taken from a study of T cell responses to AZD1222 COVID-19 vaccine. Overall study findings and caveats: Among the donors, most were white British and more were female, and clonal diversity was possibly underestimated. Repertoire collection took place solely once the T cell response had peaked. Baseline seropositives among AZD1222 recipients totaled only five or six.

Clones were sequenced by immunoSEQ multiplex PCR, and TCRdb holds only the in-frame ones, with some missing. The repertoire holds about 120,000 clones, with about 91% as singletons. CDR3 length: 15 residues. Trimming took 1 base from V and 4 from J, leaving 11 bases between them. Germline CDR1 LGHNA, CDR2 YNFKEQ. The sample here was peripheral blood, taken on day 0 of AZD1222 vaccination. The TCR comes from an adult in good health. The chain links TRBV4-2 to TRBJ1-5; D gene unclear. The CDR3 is CASSQGRQENQPQHF. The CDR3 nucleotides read TGTGCCAGCAGCCAAGGCCGGCAGGAGAATCAGCCCCAGCATTTT.